This T cell receptor (beta chain) was captured by sequencing in a study of vaccination effects on CD4 cells after COVID-19. Upon completion of around 9 days in culture, CD4+ T cells were isolated. From March to December 2020, the person had a SARS-CoV-2 infection that was confirmed by PCR. Fresh IL-2-containing medium replaced half the medium on days 3 and 7. Assay: immunoSEQ multiplex PCR; the TCRdb copy retains only in-frame clones and omits some. The table includes about 66,000 clones, about 69% detected once. This CDR3 has 13 amino acids. Germline V CDR1 and CDR2: MNHEY, SVGEGT. With 5 bases removed from V and 3 bases from J, the gap between germline ends came to 9 bases. Note on this clone: What it recognizes is unknown.

The sequence derives from a human donor who had a prior SARS-CoV-2 infection. V and J are TRBV6-2 or TRBV6-3 and TRBJ2-3; D may correspond to TRBD1 or TRBD2 (6 bases each). Sequences were derived from CD4+ T cells from PBMCs cultured without peptide, sampled before COVID-19 vaccination. CDR3 amino acids: CASSRGVTDTQYF. The CDR3 nucleotides are TGTGCCAGCAGTAGGGGGGTAACAGATACGCAGTATTTT.